The rows below give T cell receptor beta chains drawn from one sample of a study of Graves' ophthalmopathy and Graves' hyperthyroidism. TCRdb used MiXCR to reprocess the multiplex PCR reads, holding one entry per CDR3 protein. Of a few hundred thousand distinct CDR3 sequences listed, 15% are singletons. Sequenced input: peripheral blood. All receptors derive from a woman younger than 30 with stable Graves' hyperthyroidism. The CDR3 runs from the conserved cysteine through the conserved F or W. The order of the fields is CDR3 DNA, CDR3 protein, V gene, D gene, clone size, J gene. A D gene is named only where the DNA matches it firmly. Rows give clone size only sometimes, using once, few, many, or a class for an expanded clone.

TGTGCCAGCAGCTTAGCTACAGGGGTAGAGACCCAGTACTTC,CASSLATGVETQYF,TRBV7-8,TRBD1,many,TRBJ2-5
TGTGCCAGCAGCCAAGGGCTGGCAGGGACGGAGGGCTACACCTTC,CASSQGLAGTEGYTF,TRBV3-1,-,few,TRBJ1-2
TGTGCCACTCTCGCAGGAGGGGGAACCGGGGAGCTGTTTTTT,CATLAGGGTGELFF,TRBV12-3/TRBV12-4,-,many,TRBJ2-2
TGCAGCGACCTCCAGGGGGTCGGTTTTCGCGAGCAGTACTTC,CSDLQGVGFREQYF,TRBV29-1,TRBD1,few,TRBJ2-7
TGTGCCACCAGTGATTCAGCCACCGGGACAGGGAGCCACGAGCAGTACTTC,CATSDSATGTGSHEQYF,TRBV24-1,TRBD1,-,TRBJ2-7
TGCAGTGCTAGAAGGCCTAACTATGGCTACACCTTC,CSARRPNYGYTF,TRBV20-1,-,-,TRBJ1-2
TGTGCCAGCAGTGAAGGGGGACAGCTCTACGAGCAGTACTTC,CASSEGGQLYEQYF,TRBV6-1,TRBD1,many,TRBJ2-7
TGTGCCAGCAGCTTCGAGCATAACTATGGCTACACCTTC,CASSFEHNYGYTF,TRBV9,-,-,TRBJ1-2
TGTGCCAGCAGGGAGGATGGAAGTGAAGCTTTCTTT,CASREDGSEAFF,TRBV25-1,-,many,TRBJ1-1
TGTGCCAGCAGTTACTGGTTCTTCGGGATTAAGGGCAGCACTGAAGCTTTCTTT,CASSYWFFGIKGSTEAFF,TRBV6-2/TRBV6-3,-,many,TRBJ1-1
TGTGCCACCAGCAGAGCCAGGAACACTGAAGCTTTCTTT,CATSRARNTEAFF,TRBV15,-,many,TRBJ1-1
TGTGCCAGCAGCCAAACGGGGGCTGAAGCTTTCTTT,CASSQTGAEAFF,TRBV4-2,-,many,TRBJ1-1
TGTGCCAGCAGTCAGCCGGTGGGGTTTGAAGCTTTCTTT,CASSQPVGFEAFF,TRBV6-1,-,many,TRBJ1-1
TGTGCCAGCAGTGATGGGGGGCGCGAGCAGTACTTC,CASSDGGREQYF,TRBV2,-,many,TRBJ2-7
TGTGCCAGCAGCCCGTCCAGGGGGAGCGTAAAACTGTTTTTT,CASSPSRGSVKLFF,TRBV3-1,TRBD1,-,TRBJ1-4
TGCAGTGCTAGAGATGAATCAGGGTTCCAAGAGACCCAGTACTTC,CSARDESGFQETQYF,TRBV20-1,-,many,TRBJ2-5
TGCGCCAGCAGCTTGGATATACAGACGATGAACACTGAAGCTTTCTTT,CASSLDIQTMNTEAFF,TRBV5-1,-,many,TRBJ1-1
TGCAGCGTTGATACCCCCCCAACGGGGGGGGCGAACACCGGGGAGCTGTTTTTT,CSVDTPPTGGANTGELFF,TRBV29-1,TRBD2,few,TRBJ2-2
TGCAGTGCCGGACAGGACATATGGGACCAGCCCCAGCATTTT,CSAGQDIWDQPQHF,TRBV20-1,TRBD1,many,TRBJ1-5
TGTGCCAGCAGTGAAGTAACGGTGCAAGAGACCCAGTACTTC,CASSEVTVQETQYF,TRBV6-1,-,-,TRBJ2-5
TGTGCCAGCAGCCCCCGTATGGGCGGGACCGGGGAGCTGTTTTTT,CASSPRMGGTGELFF,TRBV11-2,-,-,TRBJ2-2
TGTGCCAGCAGTTCCCGGGACAGGGTGTCGAACACTGAAGCTTTCTTT,CASSSRDRVSNTEAFF,TRBV12-3/TRBV12-4,TRBD1,many,TRBJ1-1
TGTGCCACCAGTAATGGGACAGGAGCTAACTATGGCTACACCTTC,CATSNGTGANYGYTF,TRBV24-1,TRBD1,many,TRBJ1-2
TGCAGTGCTAGTGGGACAGGGACCTATGGCTACACCTTC,CSASGTGTYGYTF,TRBV20-1,TRBD1,many,TRBJ1-2
TGTGCCAGCAGCTTAAGTAGTCTTCGGGGATATAGCAATCAGCCCCAGCATTTT,CASSLSSLRGYSNQPQHF,TRBV7-3,-,-,TRBJ1-5